The 19 T cell receptor beta chains below all came from one sample that was sequenced in a study of neurological immune-mediated disorders (dated by TCRdb to the late 2010s). The library was made by 5' RACE. Data came from an Illumina HiSeq 2500. TCRdb applied fastp at Q25 and MiXCR to the public reads, then kept only in-frame beta chains. Rows merge per CDR3 protein into single entries with the most common DNA and genes. This sample holds about 46,000 distinct CDR3 sequences; 1.9% were observed only once. The ten largest clonotypes hold around 2.3% of the sample. Sequencing used PBMCs. The receptors were gathered from a woman between 40 and 50 years old with multiple sclerosis.

This clonotype was observed many times. For the CDR3, the DNA is TGTGCCAGCAGTTCGACAGGGGATACGCAGTATTTT. Translating gives CASSSTGDTQYF. This chain connects TRBV27 to TRBJ2-3; 7 bases are shared with TRBD1. Germline values: CDR1 MNHEY, CDR2 SMNVEV (reference sequence). The CDR3 is 12 residues long. V shed 4 bases, J shed 6 bases, and the junction held 1 base outside the gene matches.

This clonotype was detected many times. V is TRBV11-2 and J is TRBJ1-1, with no clear D. This CDR3 is built from 14 residues. The germline V gene has CDR1 SGHAT and CDR2 FQNNGV. V was clipped by 0 bases and J by 6 bases, with 11 bases between them. Written as DNA, the CDR3 is TGTGCCAGCAGCTTAGAGAGGCACCGGTCTGAAGCTTTCTTT. Translating gives CASSLERHRSEAFF.

This clonotype has ten or more counts. The gene calls are TRBV3-1 and TRBJ2-3, with D hard to call. The CDR3 spans 13 residues. V was clipped by 2 bases and J by 6 bases, with 9 bases between them. Looked up from germline, CDR1 is LGHDT and CDR2 is YNNKEL (reference sequence). The CDR3 spells CASSQFNGDTQYF. The CDR3 coding sequence is TGTGCCAGCAGCCAATTCAATGGCGATACGCAGTATTTT.

This clonotype showed up many times. This chain links TRBV29-1 with TRBJ2-2; D is ambiguous. V shed 4 bases and J shed 1 base, with 7 bases lying between them. Germline loops: CDR1 SQVTM, CDR2 ANQGSEA. There are 13 residues in the CDR3. The CDR3 is CSVAHMNTGELFF. CDR3 nucleotides: TGCAGCGTTGCACATATGAACACCGGGGAGCTGTTTTTT.

This clonotype was seen at least ten times. The chain is built from TRBV14 and TRBJ1-5, with D uncertain. V shed 3 bases and J shed 5 bases, with 5 bases lying between them. The CDR3 has 12 amino acids. The germline V gene encodes CDR1 SGHDN and CDR2 FVKESK. The CDR3 is CASSQGYQPQHF. For the CDR3, the DNA is TGTGCCAGCAGCCAGGGCTATCAGCCCCAGCATTTT.

This clonotype showed up many times. CDR3 nucleotide sequence: TGTGCCAGCAGCTTAGCTGGAAACACCATATATTTT. This sequence encodes CASSLAGNTIYF. The chain links TRBV11-2 to TRBJ1-3; D gene uncertain. Trimming left V 1 base short and J 2 bases short, with 0 bases between. CDR1 is SGHAT and CDR2 is FQNNGV in the germline V gene. The CDR3 sequence is 12 residues long.

The table lists this clonotype with many counts. The V call is TRBV15, the J call TRBJ2-2, with D possibly being TRBD1 (6 bases). V shed 3 bases and J shed 1 base, with 9 bases lying between them. Germline CDR1 and CDR2: LNHNV and YYDKDF (reference sequence). The CDR3 spans 15 residues. CDR3 DNA: TGTGCCACCAGCAGGCACAGGGAGAACACCGGGGAGCTGTTTTTT. Its protein product is CATSRHRENTGELFF.

This clonotype appeared many times. V and J are TRBV20-1 and TRBJ2-7, with D possibly TRBD2 on 5 matching bases. Trimming cost V 3 bases and J 3 bases, with 9 bases left between them. The germline V gene encodes CDR1 DFQATT and CDR2 SNEGSKA (reference sequence). This CDR3 is built from 12 residues. The CDR3 DNA reads as TGCAGTGCTAGTAAACGGGACTACGAGCAGTACTTC. As protein: CSASKRDYEQYF.

This clonotype was found many times. J is TRBJ1-2 and V is TRBV5-1; D not certain. Germline CDR1 reads SGHRS; CDR2 reads YFSETQ. Trimming removed 3 bases from V and 5 bases from J, with 11 bases in between. The CDR3 extends over 13 amino acids. The DNA for the CDR3 is TGCGCCAGCAGCTCCGGGATCGGGTATGGCTACACCTTC. As protein: CASSSGIGYGYTF.

The sample holds many counts of this clonotype. The V call is TRBV14, the J call TRBJ1-2; D remains unclear. The CDR3 is 16 amino acids. V was pared by 0 bases and J by 3 bases, with 14 bases between. The V gene's germline CDR1 is SGHDN and CDR2 FVKESK. CDR3 nucleotides: TGTGCCAGCAGCCAAGATCACGTGGACCGCTACTATGGCTACACCTTC. As protein: CASSQDHVDRYYGYTF.

This clonotype has more than one count but fewer than ten. CDR3 DNA: TGTGCCAACGAAGGAAAGGGGGGGACTGAAGCTTTCTTT. This gives the protein CANEGKGGTEAFF. The chain uses TRBV6-5 and TRBJ1-1; D is perhaps TRBD1 (6 bases). This CDR3 has 13 residues. Trimming took off 10 bases at V and 5 bases at J, with 17 bases between the two ends. Looked up from germline, CDR1 is MNHEY and CDR2 is SVGAGI.

This clonotype appeared many times. V is TRBV20-1 and J is TRBJ2-3, with 9 positions matching TRBD2. J gave up 2 bases and V 4 bases, and 10 bases lay outside the gene matches. In germline, CDR1 is DFQATT, CDR2 SNEGSKA (reference sequence). The length of the CDR3 is 16 residues. The CDR3 is CSANPFSGGSTDTQYF. Here the CDR3 DNA reads TGCAGTGCTAACCCTTTTAGCGGGGGTTCCACAGATACGCAGTATTTT.

This clonotype was seen at least ten times. The chain is built from TRBV5-1 and TRBJ1-1; D possibly corresponds to TRBD1 (6 bases). Germline-derived CDR1 and CDR2 are SGHRS and YFSETQ. V lost 0 bases and J lost 1, with 10 bases in between. This CDR3 is 15 amino acids long. The CDR3 loop is CASSLERGANTEAFF. The CDR3 DNA sequence: TGCGCCAGCAGCTTGGAAAGGGGGGCGAACACTGAAGCTTTCTTT.

This clonotype was seen ten or more times. The chain uses TRBV29-1 and TRBJ2-7; D is possibly TRBD1 (6 bases). V lost 4 bases and J 1 base, leaving 11 bases between the germline ends. Per the germline V gene, CDR1 is SQVTM and CDR2 is ANQGSEA. The CDR3 is made up of 13 amino acids. The CDR3 reads CSVVRDTSYEQYF. In DNA form, the CDR3 reads TGCAGCGTTGTTAGGGACACTTCCTACGAGCAGTACTTC.

In its sample, this clonotype was seen many times. V gene TRBV3-1 combines with J gene TRBJ1-1; 9 nucleotides align to TRBD1. This CDR3 contains 14 residues. The V gene's germline CDR1 is LGHDT and CDR2 YNNKEL (reference sequence). The junction had 5 bases not matched to a gene; V was cut back by 4 bases and J by 5 bases. The DNA of the CDR3 is TGTGCCAGCAGCCCCACACAGGGGGCGACTGAAGCTTTCTTT. Its protein product is CASSPTQGATEAFF.

This clonotype was seen at least ten times. This chain joins TRBV7-8 and TRBJ1-3, with a weak D call TRBD1 (6 bases). The V gene lost 3 bases and the J gene lost 0 bases, with 18 bases spanning the gap. The CDR3 covers 18 residues. Germline V CDR1 and CDR2: SGHVS, FQNEAQ. The CDR3 protein is CASSFKGVAPYSGNTIYF. CDR3 nucleotide sequence: TGTGCCAGCAGCTTTAAGGGGGTAGCACCTTACTCTGGAAACACCATATATTTT.

This clonotype was picked up many times. The rearrangement uses TRBV20-1 and TRBJ1-3, with D tentatively TRBD1 (6 bases). Per germline, CDR1 DFQATT and CDR2 SNEGSKA (reference sequence). V was trimmed by 0 bases and J by 4 bases, leaving 16 bases between them. The CDR3 is made up of 16 amino acids. The CDR3 is CSARDPVRGAGNTIYF. CDR3 nucleotide sequence: TGCAGTGCTAGAGATCCCGTAAGGGGGGCCGGAAACACCATATATTTT.

This clonotype was observed many times. The genes are TRBV29-1 and TRBJ2-7, with 10 positions matching TRBD1. There are 13 residues in the CDR3. V was pared by 8 bases and J by 4 bases, with 8 bases of the junction left unmatched. Germline values: CDR1 SQVTM, CDR2 ANQGSEA. CDR3 protein: CSPRGTGEYEQYF. The CDR3 region has the DNA TGCAGCCCCAGAGGGACAGGGGAGTACGAGCAGTACTTC.

This clonotype was picked up a small number of times. A much larger clone is a single base away; this may be a read error. The rearrangement links TRBV7-9 to TRBJ1-5; D perhaps matches TRBD1 (5 bases). CDR1 and CDR2 (germline): SEHNR, FQNEAQ (reference sequence). The CDR3 has 14 residues. The CDR3 reads CASSLGGPNQPQNF. The DNA of the CDR3 is TGTGCCAGCAGCTTAGGGGGACCGAATCAGCCCCAGAATTTT.